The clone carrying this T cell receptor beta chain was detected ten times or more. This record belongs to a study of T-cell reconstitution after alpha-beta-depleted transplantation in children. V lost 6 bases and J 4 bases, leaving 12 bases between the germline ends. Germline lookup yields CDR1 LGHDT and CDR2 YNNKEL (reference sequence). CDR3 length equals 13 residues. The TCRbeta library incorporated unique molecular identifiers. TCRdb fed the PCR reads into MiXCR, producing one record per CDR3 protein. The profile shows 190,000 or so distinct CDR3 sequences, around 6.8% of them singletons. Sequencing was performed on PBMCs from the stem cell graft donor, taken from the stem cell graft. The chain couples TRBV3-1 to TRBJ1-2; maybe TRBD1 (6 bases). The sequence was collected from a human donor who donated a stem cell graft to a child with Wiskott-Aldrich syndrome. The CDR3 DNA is TGTGCCAGCAGTAACAGGGCTACCTATGGCTACACCTTC. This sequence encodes CASSNRATYGYTF.